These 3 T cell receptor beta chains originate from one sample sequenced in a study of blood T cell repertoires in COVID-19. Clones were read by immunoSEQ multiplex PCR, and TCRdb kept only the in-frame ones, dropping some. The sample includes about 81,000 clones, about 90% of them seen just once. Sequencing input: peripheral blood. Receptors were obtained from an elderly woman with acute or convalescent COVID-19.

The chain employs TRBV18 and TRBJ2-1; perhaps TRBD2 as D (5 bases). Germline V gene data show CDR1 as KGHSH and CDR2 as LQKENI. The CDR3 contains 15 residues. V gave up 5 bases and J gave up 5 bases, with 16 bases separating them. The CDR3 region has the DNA TGTGCCAGCTCAAACCAGGACTCGATCAACAATGAGCAGTTCTTC. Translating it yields CASSNQDSINNEQFF. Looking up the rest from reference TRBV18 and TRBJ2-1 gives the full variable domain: NAGVMQNPRHLVRRRGQEARLRCSPMKGHSHVYWYRQLPEEGLKFMVYLQKENIIDESGMPKERFSAEFPKEGPSILRIQQVVRGDSAAYFCASSNQDSINNEQFFGPGTRLTVL.

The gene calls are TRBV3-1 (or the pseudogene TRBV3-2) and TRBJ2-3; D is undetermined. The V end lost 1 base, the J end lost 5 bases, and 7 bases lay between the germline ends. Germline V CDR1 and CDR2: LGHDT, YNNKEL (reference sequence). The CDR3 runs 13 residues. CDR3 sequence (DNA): TGTGCCAGCAGCCAAGGGCGGAGAGATACGCAGTATTTT. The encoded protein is CASSQGRRDTQYF.

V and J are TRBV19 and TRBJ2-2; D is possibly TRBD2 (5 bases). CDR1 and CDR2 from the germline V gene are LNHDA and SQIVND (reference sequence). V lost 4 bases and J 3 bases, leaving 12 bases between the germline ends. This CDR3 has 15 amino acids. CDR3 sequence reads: CASSNQDWYTGELFF. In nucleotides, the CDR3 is TGTGCCAGTAGTAATCAGGACTGGTACACCGGGGAGCTGTTTTTT.